The T cell receptor (beta chain) under discussion was sequenced for a study of cytomegalovirus exposure and HLA in healthy donors (TCRdb year 2017). As for the study more broadly: An earlier analysis of several hundred of the donors reported about 250 Gb of sequence data and roughly 100 million unique TCR beta sequences from 150 million to 200 million T cells. About 300 gigabases of sequencing data and approximately 93 million unique TCR sequences were included in an early release covering several hundred HLA-typed donors. Of the roughly 400 genotyped donors, 70% to 90% were placed in the genetic ancestry cluster associated with self-reported Caucasian donors. The study aimed to test whether cataloging public T cell receptors could reveal signatures of past pathogen exposure. Using immunosequencing, the study profiled T cell repertoires from around 680 subjects and related those repertoires to cytomegalovirus serostatus. In addition to the first cohort of approximately 670 subjects, a separate validation cohort of under 150 different subjects was used. High-throughput TCR immunosequencing, statistical association of individual TCRs with disease status, and machine learning were combined to predict cytomegalovirus infection status. To study patterns of TCR occurrence, a later analysis re-analyzed previously published TCR beta repertoires from hundreds of donors and added high-resolution HLA genotyping. Rather than using new phenotypic data, the later analysis identified candidate immune exposures from TCR beta sequences and from how often those sequences occurred across donors. To decide whether each TCR beta V gene segment behaved as functional or pseudogenic, an earlier analysis of some 600 of the donors relied on high-throughput TCR beta sequencing. Donor age, sex, ethnicity and CMV serostatus were collected together with the repertoire data. A later genetic analysis took genome-wide SNP genotypes for about three fifths of the 666 donors and used that subset as a discovery cohort. All discovery cohort repertoires had been generated on a single sequencing platform. Both class I and class II loci were covered by HLA typing, at four-digit resolution. Typing coverage differed by locus: A, B, C, DRB1 and DQB1 were typed in roughly 620-630 donors, DQA1 in 500 to 550, DPA1 in 600 to 610, and DPB1 in roughly 470. Roughly five DR-DQ haplotypes were treated as single units for association and clustering because of strong linkage in the cohort. Across 398 genotyped donors of the cohort, an average of roughly 250,000 unique TCR beta nucleotide sequences per donor were sequenced, and 15% to 20% of those sequences were non-productive.

Many counts were recorded for this clone. The specificity of this receptor is unknown. Base qualities are not recorded, but no much larger clone differs from it by a single base. The cohort comprised more than 550 healthy bone marrow donors. All cohort members were sampled while nominally healthy, although unrecorded immune exposures were likely present. The donor was CMV seronegative and was included in the group of hundreds of seronegative cohort members. A peripheral blood sample was provided by each donor, and peripheral blood mononuclear cells were used for TCR beta sequencing. The Qiagen DNeasy Blood Extraction Kit was used to extract genomic DNA from the blood cell samples. Findings and caveats that apply to the study as a whole: In a later analysis, TCR association rates were found to vary across HLA loci, with the most associated TCRs seen for DRB1 alleles and the fewest for HLA-C alleles. Assigning TCR associations to individual alleles was difficult when HLA alleles, especially DR and DQ, strongly co-occurred. CMV serostatus was the only immune exposure information available for the cohort. In a later analysis, several top co-occurrence clusters were reported to appear linked to parvovirus B19, influenza, CMV and Epstein-Barr virus. Broadly in line with IMGT annotations, most TCR beta V segments showed up in productive rearrangements about 87% or about 30% of the time in an earlier analysis of approximately 640 of the donors. A further reported finding was that TCR beta sequences accurately predicted the HLA-A and HLA-B alleles for most subjects in the first cohort. In a later analysis, most CMV-associated TCR beta chains were found to appear HLA-restricted, with HLA associations seemingly driven largely by CMV exposure. A later genetic analysis associated a missense DCLRE1C variant with V-gene and J-gene trimming of TCR beta chains, and an independent cohort replicated the association. Across donors, most TCR sequences were observed very rarely, whereas some public TCRs were present in many individuals. In a later analysis, over 15,000 TCR beta sequences were associated with specific HLA alleles at a false discovery rate of 0.05. In the study, around 160 TCR beta chains were listed as associated with cytomegalovirus. A cluster of highly shared sequence variants was judged likely to be a technical artifact of the sequencing pipeline. In vitro tests confirmed that a few of the cytomegalovirus-associated TCR beta chains recognize cytomegalovirus antigens. The authors suggested that the approach could potentially be generalized to other disease states and immunological phenotypes. Presence/absence analyses assumed roughly uniform sequencing depth across donors, an assumption that may not hold. Because counts were too low, more than 15 rarely observed V segments, including chromosome 9 orphons, were left out of the earlier analysis of about 500 of the donors. Compared with equally common non-associated chains, HLA-associated TCR beta chains in a later analysis were more clonally expanded and had lower generation probabilities. Because HLA typing was unavailable for some donors at each locus, only the typed subset was used in association tests. Cytomegalovirus status was reported to be diagnosed by the classifier with high specificity and sensitivity in both the original and validation cohorts. Only TCR beta chains were sequenced in this cohort, and the absence of alpha or paired-chain data limited detectable features. Because the 87-base-pair reads could not distinguish some IMGT-functional V segments, including TRBV6-2 and TRBV6-3, those segments were excluded. A later genetic analysis reported fewer N-insertions in productive TCRs among donors in an Asian-associated ancestry cluster than the approximately 670-donor mean. Linkage disequilibrium might explain the correlated functional status among segregating V segments, but an unknown experimental factor could not be excluded.

Compared with germline, V lacks 5 bases and J lacks 0 bases; bases without a gene match: 15. The CDR3, from cysteine to phenylalanine, totals 18 residues. Left in the record is the CDR3 DNA by itself, 54 bases read in frame from the first base. CDR1 SGHTA and CDR2 FQGNSA are derived from the germline V gene. Preparation of the library involved the immunoSEQ multiplex PCR assay. For the multiplex PCR, a mixture combining 60 forward primers for TCR Vbeta segments and 13 reverse primers for TCR Jbeta segments was used. Amplification of the CDR3 region of rearranged TCR beta genes was performed with a multiplex PCR assay on genomic DNA. The amplified TCR beta libraries were sequenced on the Illumina HiSeq System as 87-base-pair reads. The study's processing was this. A later analysis tallied tens of millions of unique TCR beta chains across the 666 repertoires, and some 10 million of those chains were shared by two or more donors. Raw reads were error-corrected and collapsed into unique sequences by a nearest-neighbor algorithm in which closely related sequences were merged to remove PCR and sequencing errors. Alignment of CDR3 sequences to IMGT reference sequences was used to assign V, D and J gene segments. For a sequence to be retained, at least a six-nucleotide match to both a V gene segment and a J gene segment was required. Rearrangements were called productive when the CDR3 lacked stop codons and stayed in frame with V and J; all others were non-productive. CDR3 was defined by IMGT convention, running from the second conserved V-encoded cysteine to the conserved J-encoded phenylalanine. The earlier analysis of about 640 of the donors excluded any sequence lacking an unambiguous match to a single V gene segment. In an earlier analysis of 587 of the donors, a V segment was called functional when productive rearrangements were above 56.7%, and segregating when the standard deviation between donors exceeded 5%. A statistical classification framework was developed to diagnose cytomegalovirus status using the catalog of TCR beta chain sequences. A later analysis assigned V and J genes by comparing TCR nucleotide sequences with IMGT/GENE-DB human TR gene sequences. In a later analysis, CDR3 sequences and most-parsimonious VDJ recombination scenarios were assigned using the TCRdist pipeline. A later analysis defined each TCR beta chain by its CDR3 amino acid sequence plus V-gene family, and excluded reads lacking a unique V-gene family. In a later analysis, 500 to 700 highly shared, low-generation-probability nucleotide sequences were removed to address suspected cross-contamination and a sequencing artifact. A later analysis calculated a clonal expansion index for each public chain from normalized within-repertoire ranks of inferred template counts. In a later analysis, generation probabilities were computed using a VDJ recombination model fitted to out-of-frame rearrangements, and the results were checked against IGoR. A later analysis scored TCR-TCR, TCR-HLA and TCR-CMV co-occurrence with hypergeometric tests, applying a repertoire-size bias correction to TCR pairs. In a later analysis, false discovery rates were estimated by permuting HLA or CMV assignments 20 times. In a later analysis, co-occurring TCRs were grouped using DBSCAN, with TCRdist sequence similarity added in when clustering inside HLA-allele-positive subsets. Repertoires with fewer than 30,000 or more than 120,000 public chains, plus five repertoires with anomalous nucleotide sharing, were excluded from co-occurrence clustering. TCRdb took this table from immuneACCESS and kept in-frame rearrangements with V and J called. Such tables lack part of the clones; where checked against another copy, unresolved V genes explain under half of the gap, and the rest is unexplained. V and J calls and clone size are those listed in that table; D and trimming were worked out from the DNA. In all, the sample holds over 130,000 clones, and around 66% of those were seen once. The top ten clonotypes cover 6.5% of the sample.

Sequenced input: PBMCs. The chain couples TRBV7-2 to TRBJ2-7, with TRBD1 identical over 8 junction bases. This receptor was taken from a woman aged 60 to 75 in good health and CMV-seronegative. The CDR3 reads as follows: CASSAEWPDRGDSYEQYF. The DNA sequence is TGTGCCAGCAGCGCAGAGTGGCCTGACAGGGGAGACTCCTACGAGCAGTACTTC.